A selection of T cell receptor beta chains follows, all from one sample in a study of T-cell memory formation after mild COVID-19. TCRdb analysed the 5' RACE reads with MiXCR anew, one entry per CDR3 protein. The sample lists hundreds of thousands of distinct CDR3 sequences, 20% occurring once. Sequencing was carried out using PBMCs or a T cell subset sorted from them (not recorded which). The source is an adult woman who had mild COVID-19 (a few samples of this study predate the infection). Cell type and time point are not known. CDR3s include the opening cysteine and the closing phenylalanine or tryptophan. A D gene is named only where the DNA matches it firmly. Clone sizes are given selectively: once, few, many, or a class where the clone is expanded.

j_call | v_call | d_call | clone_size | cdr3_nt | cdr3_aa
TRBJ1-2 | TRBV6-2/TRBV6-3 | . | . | TGTGCCAGCAGTTATGGCCGGATGGATGGCTACACCTTC | CASSYGRMDGYTF
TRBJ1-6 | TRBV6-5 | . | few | TGTGCCAGCAGTTACGGGCAAGCAGCAAATTCACCCCTCCACTTT | CASSYGQAANSPLHF
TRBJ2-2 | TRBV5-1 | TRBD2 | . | TGCGCCAGCAGCTTTTCTAGCGGGAACACCGGGGAGCTGTTTTTT | CASSFSSGNTGELFF
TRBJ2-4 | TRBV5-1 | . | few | TGCGCCAGCAGCTTTGGCAGACTGGGAGGTAAAAACATTCAGTACTTC | CASSFGRLGGKNIQYF
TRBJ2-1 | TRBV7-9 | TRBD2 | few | TGTGCCAGCAGCTATCCGACTAGCGGGTATGGTGAGCAGTTCTTC | CASSYPTSGYGEQFF
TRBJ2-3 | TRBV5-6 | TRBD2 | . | TGTGCCAGCAGCCTGGAGGGACTAGCGAAACCAGATACGCAGTATTTT | CASSLEGLAKPDTQYF
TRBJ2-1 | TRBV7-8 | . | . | TGTGCCAGCAGCTTAACGAGCACGCGTGAGCAGTTCTTC | CASSLTSTREQFF
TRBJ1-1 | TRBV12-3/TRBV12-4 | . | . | TGTGCCAGCAGTTTACGGGTTCCGAACACTGAAGCTTTCTTT | CASSLRVPNTEAFF
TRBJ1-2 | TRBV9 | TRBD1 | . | TGTGCCAGCAGCAACCCGGACAGGTCCTATGGCTACACCTTC | CASSNPDRSYGYTF
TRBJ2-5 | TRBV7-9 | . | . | TGTGCCAGCAGCTTAAATAAGGGCACGATTGGAGAGACCCAGTACTTC | CASSLNKGTIGETQYF
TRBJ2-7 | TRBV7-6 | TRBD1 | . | TGTGCCAGCAGCCCGGACAGGGTTTACGAGCAGTACTTC | CASSPDRVYEQYF
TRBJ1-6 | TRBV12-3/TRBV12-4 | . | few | TGTGCCAGCAGGGGGATAGGGAATTCACCCCTCCACTTT | CASRGIGNSPLHF
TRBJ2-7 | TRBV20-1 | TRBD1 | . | TGCAGTGCTAGGCCTTCAGGGGGTGAGCAGTACTTC | CSARPSGGEQYF
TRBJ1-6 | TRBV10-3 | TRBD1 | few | TGTGCCATCAGTGCGACAGGGGGCCAACCCCTCCACTTT | CAISATGGQPLHF
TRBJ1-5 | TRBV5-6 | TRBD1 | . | TGTGCCAGCAGCTTGGGGGACAGGGAATGCCAGCCCCAGCATTTT | CASSLGDRECQPQHF
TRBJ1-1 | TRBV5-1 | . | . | TGCGCCAGCAGCTTGATGGGGGCCCTGGGAACTGAAGCTTTCTTT | CASSLMGALGTEAFF
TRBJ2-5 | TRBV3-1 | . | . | TGTGCCAGCAGCCACCTGACGGACAACCAAGAGACCCAGTACTTC | CASSHLTDNQETQYF
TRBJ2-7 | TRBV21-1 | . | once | TGTGCCAGCAGCAACCGCCAAAGACCCGGTTACGAGCAGTACTTC | CASSNRQRPGYEQYF
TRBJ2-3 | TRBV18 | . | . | TGTGCCAGCTCACCATCGGTAGGGCCTACAGATACGCAGTATTTT | CASSPSVGPTDTQYF
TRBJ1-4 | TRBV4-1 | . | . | TGCGCCAGCAGCCAAGTGGACACCCCTGTAGAACTGTTTTTT | CASSQVDTPVELFF
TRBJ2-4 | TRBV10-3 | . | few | TGTGCCATCAGTGCCAGCGGCACCAAAAACATTCAGTACTTC | CAISASGTKNIQYF
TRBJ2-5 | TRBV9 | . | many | TGTGCCAGCAGCGTAGCTCCGGGGAGCATAGAGACCCAGTACTTC | CASSVAPGSIETQYF
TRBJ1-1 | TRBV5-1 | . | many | TGCGCCAGCAGCCCAAAACGGGGGGGACCGAACACTGAAGCTTTCTTT | CASSPKRGGPNTEAFF
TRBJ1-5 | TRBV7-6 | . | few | TGTGCCAGCAGCTTAGGACTGGATAGGTCGCCCCAGCATTTT | CASSLGLDRSPQHF
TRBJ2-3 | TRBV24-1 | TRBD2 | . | TGTGCCACCAGTGATTCGGGACTAGCGGGGAGCAATACGCAGTATTTT | CATSDSGLAGSNTQYF
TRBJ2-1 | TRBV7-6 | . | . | TGTGCCAGCAGCTTAGAGGGCCTAGACCTTGGTAATGAGCAGTTCTTC | CASSLEGLDLGNEQFF
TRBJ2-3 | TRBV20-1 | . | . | TGCAGTGCTAATGAAGGGCGCCACACAGATACGCAGTATTTT | CSANEGRHTDTQYF
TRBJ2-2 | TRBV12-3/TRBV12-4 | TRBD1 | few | TGTGCCAGCAGTCGTGGGACAGGGGGATCCGGGGAGCTGTTTTTT | CASSRGTGGSGELFF
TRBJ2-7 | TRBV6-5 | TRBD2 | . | TGTGCCAGCAGTCACCCGCGCGGACTAGCGGGAACATACTACGAGCAGTACTTC | CASSHPRGLAGTYYEQYF
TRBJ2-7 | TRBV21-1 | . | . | TGTGCCAGCAGCATCGTCAGGGGCTACGAGCAGTACTTC | CASSIVRGYEQYF
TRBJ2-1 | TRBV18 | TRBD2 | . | TGTGCCAGCTCTCCCGGGACTAGCGGGAGTTTGAATGAGCAGTTCTTC | CASSPGTSGSLNEQFF
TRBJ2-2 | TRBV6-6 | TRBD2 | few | TGTGCCAGCAGCCTCTCTGGTACCGGGGGGTACACCGGGGAGCTGTTTTTT | CASSLSGTGGYTGELFF
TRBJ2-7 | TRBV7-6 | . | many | TGTGCCAGCAGCCCTAGCCAGCGGAGCTCCTACGAGCAGTACTTC | CASSPSQRSSYEQYF
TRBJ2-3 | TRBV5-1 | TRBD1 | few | TGCGCCAGCAGCCGTGGACAGGCGAACACAGATACGCAGTATTTT | CASSRGQANTDTQYF
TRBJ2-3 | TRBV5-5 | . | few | TGTGCCAGCAGCTTGGCGAGGGGCACCGATACGCAGTATTTT | CASSLARGTDTQYF
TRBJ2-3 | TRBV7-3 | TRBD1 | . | TGTGCCAGCAGCTTAATCGGGACAGGGAAGGCAGATACGCAGTATTTT | CASSLIGTGKADTQYF
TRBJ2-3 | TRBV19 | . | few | TGTGCCAGTAAGGCGAGATTTAGGACAGATACGCAGTATTTT | CASKARFRTDTQYF
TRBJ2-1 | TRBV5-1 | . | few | TGCGCCAGCAGCCCGGGGATTATGTATGAGCAGTTCTTC | CASSPGIMYEQFF
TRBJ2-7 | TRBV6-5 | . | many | TGTGCCAGCAGTTATGAACAGTACTACGAGCAGTACTTC | CASSYEQYYEQYF
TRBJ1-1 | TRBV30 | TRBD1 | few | TGTGCCCGGCGTGACCGGGACAGGGGCGCGAGCATTGAAGCTTTCTTT | CARRDRDRGASIEAFF